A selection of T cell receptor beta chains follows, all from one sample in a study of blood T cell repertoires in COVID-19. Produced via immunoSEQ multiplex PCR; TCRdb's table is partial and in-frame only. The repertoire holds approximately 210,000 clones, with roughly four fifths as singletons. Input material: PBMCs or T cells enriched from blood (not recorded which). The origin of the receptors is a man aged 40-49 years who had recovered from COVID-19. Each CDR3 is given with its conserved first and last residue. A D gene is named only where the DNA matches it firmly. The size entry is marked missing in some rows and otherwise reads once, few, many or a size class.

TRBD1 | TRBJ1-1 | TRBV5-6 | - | TGTGCCAGCAGCCCATATCGGGACAGGAACACTGAAGCTTTCTTT | CASSPYRDRNTEAFF
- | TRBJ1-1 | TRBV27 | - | TGTGCCAGCAGTTTACAGGGCCGCTCGTACACTGAAGCTTTCTTT | CASSLQGRSYTEAFF
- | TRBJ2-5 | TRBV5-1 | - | TGCGCCAGCAGCTTGGCCACGGAAGAGACCCAGTACTTC | CASSLATEETQYF
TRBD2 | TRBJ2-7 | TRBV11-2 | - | TGTGCCAGCAGCTTGGCAGCGGGGGATCCCTACACCTACGAGCAGTACTTC | CASSLAAGDPYTYEQYF
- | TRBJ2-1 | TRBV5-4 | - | TGTGCCAGCAGCTTCGTGCAGGGTCTCTGGGATGAGCAGTTCTTC | CASSFVQGLWDEQFF
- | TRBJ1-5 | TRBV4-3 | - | TGCGCCAGCAGCCCAGGGCAAGGAAGCAATCAGCCCCAGCATTTT | CASSPGQGSNQPQHF
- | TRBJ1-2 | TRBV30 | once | TGTGCCTGGAGTGAAGGACAGTCGACGGGCTACACCTTC | CAWSEGQSTGYTF
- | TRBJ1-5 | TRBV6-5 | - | TGTGCCAGCAGCCCGACGGGGGGTCAGCCCCAGCATTTT | CASSPTGGQPQHF
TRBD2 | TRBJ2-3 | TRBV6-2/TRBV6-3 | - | TGTGCCAGCAGCCCGCAGGGAGGGCACACAGATACGCAGTATTTT | CASSPQGGHTDTQYF
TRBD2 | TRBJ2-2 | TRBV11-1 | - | TGTGCCAGCAGCTTACAGGGTCGCGGGAGCGCCGGGGAGCTGTTTTTT | CASSLQGRGSAGELFF
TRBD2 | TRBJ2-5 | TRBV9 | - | TGTGCCAGCAGCTCATCCGGGAGGCCCCAAGAGACCCAGTACTTC | CASSSSGRPQETQYF
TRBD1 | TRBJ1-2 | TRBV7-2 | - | TGTGCCAGCAGCCACGCGGGCAGGGGGAACGATGGCTACACCTTC | CASSHAGRGNDGYTF
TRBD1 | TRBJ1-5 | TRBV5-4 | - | TGTGCCAGCAGCTACGCAGGGGGCGGTGGCAATCAGCCCCAGCATTTT | CASSYAGGGGNQPQHF
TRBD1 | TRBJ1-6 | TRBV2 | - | TGTGCCAGCAGACCCGACAGGGTACATTCACCCCTCCACTTT | CASRPDRVHSPLHF
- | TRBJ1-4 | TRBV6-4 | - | TGTGCCAGCAGCCCGACAGCAACTAATGAAAAACTGTTTTTT | CASSPTATNEKLFF
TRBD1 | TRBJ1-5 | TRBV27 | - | TGTGCCAGCAGTTTATCAGGGGGCCATCAGCCCCAGCATTTT | CASSLSGGHQPQHF
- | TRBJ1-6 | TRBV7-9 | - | TGTGCCAGCAGCTTAGTAAAGGGAGGTAATTCACCCCTCCACTTT | CASSLVKGGNSPLHF
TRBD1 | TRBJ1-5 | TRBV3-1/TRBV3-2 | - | TGTGCCAGCAGCCCGGCCCGGGACAGCTATAGCAATCAGCCCCAGCATTTT | CASSPARDSYSNQPQHF
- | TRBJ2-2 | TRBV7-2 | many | TGTGCCAGCAGCTTAGTTGCGGGAATGGCGGGCGGGGAGCTGTTTTTT | CASSLVAGMAGGELFF
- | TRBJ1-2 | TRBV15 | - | TGTGCCACCAGCAGAGTTTCAAGACAGGACTATGGCTACACCTTC | CATSRVSRQDYGYTF
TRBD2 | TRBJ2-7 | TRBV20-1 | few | TGCAGTGCTATTGAGCTAGCGGGAGCAGGTTCCTACGAGCAGTACTTC | CSAIELAGAGSYEQYF
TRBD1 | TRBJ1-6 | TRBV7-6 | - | TGTGCCAGCAGCTTAGCGGGACAGAATTCACCCCTCCACTTT | CASSLAGQNSPLHF
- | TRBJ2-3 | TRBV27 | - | TGTGCCAGCAGTTCGATAGTGACTACTAGCACAGATACGCAGTATTTT | CASSSIVTTSTDTQYF
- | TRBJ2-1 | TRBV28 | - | TGTGCCAGCAGTTTATATATAGCGGCGAGCTCCTACAATGAGCAGTTCTTC | CASSLYIAASSYNEQFF
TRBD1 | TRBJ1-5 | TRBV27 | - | TGTGCCAGCAGTTTAGCGTCGGGGCAGGGGGGCTATAGCAATCAGCCCCAGCATTTT | CASSLASGQGGYSNQPQHF
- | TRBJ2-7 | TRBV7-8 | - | TGTGCCAGCAGCCTGGGGCCAAGGCAGACCTCCTACGAGCAGTACTTC | CASSLGPRQTSYEQYF
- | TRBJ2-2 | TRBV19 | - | TGTGCCAGTAGTCCCGACATGGGGCCCTACACCGGGGAGCTGTTTTTT | CASSPDMGPYTGELFF
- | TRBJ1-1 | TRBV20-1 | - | TGCAGTGCTTCAACTAACACTGAAGCTTTCTTT | CSASTNTEAFF
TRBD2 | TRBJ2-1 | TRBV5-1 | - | TGCGCCAGCGGAACGGCAGCGGGAGTCCTAATAGATGAGCAGTTCTTC | CASGTAAGVLIDEQFF
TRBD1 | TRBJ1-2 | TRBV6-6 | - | TGTGCCAGCAGTACCACAGGGGGCTATGGCTACACCTTC | CASSTTGGYGYTF
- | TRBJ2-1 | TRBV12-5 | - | TGTGCTAGTGGCGCGACTACCTACAATGAGCAGTTCTTC | CASGATTYNEQFF
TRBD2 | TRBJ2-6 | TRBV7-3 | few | TGTGCCAGCAGCTTACTAGCGGGTACCCCCTCTGGGGCCAACGTCCTGACTTTC | CASSLLAGTPSGANVLTF
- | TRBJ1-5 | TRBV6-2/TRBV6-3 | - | TGTGCCAGCAGTGACCGGGACACAGAACAGCCCCAGCATTTT | CASSDRDTEQPQHF
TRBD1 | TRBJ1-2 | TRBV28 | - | TGTGCCAGCAGGGAGACAGGGGGCCACTATGGCTACACCTTC | CASRETGGHYGYTF
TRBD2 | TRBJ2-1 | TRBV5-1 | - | TGCGCCAGCAGCTTGGAGGTCTCGGGGGGTGAGCAGTTCTTC | CASSLEVSGGEQFF
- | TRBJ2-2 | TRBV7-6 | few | TGTGCCAGCAGCTTAGTTCTGGCAGGGGTGGCCGGGGAGCTGTTTTTT | CASSLVLAGVAGELFF
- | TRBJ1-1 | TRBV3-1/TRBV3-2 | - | TGTGCCAGCAGCCAAGTGAGCGGTGAAGCTTTCTTT | CASSQVSGEAFF
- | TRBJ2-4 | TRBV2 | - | TGTGCCAGCAGGTACAGGGACAAAAACATTCAGTACTTC | CASRYRDKNIQYF
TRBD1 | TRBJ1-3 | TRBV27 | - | TGTGCCAGCAGTCGCCTCGGACAGGGTTTGAATGGAAACACCATATATTTT | CASSRLGQGLNGNTIYF
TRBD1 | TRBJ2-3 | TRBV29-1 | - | TGCAGCTTCTCTAGGGGGGACAGGGTCACAGATACGCAGTATTTT | CSFSRGDRVTDTQYF
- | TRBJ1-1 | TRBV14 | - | TGTGCCAGCAGCCCGAGCAACACTGAAGCTTTCTTT | CASSPSNTEAFF
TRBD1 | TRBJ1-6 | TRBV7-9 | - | TGTGCCAGCAGCGTAGCGGGACAGGGGTATAATTCACCCCTCCACTTT | CASSVAGQGYNSPLHF
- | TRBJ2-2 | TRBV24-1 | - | TGTGCCACCAGTGATCTCGGGGCAGGGGAGACGGGGGAGCTGTTTTTT | CATSDLGAGETGELFF
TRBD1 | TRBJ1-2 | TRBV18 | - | TGTGCCAGCTCACCAGGTGGCCAGGGGGCTAACTATGGCTACACCTTC | CASSPGGQGANYGYTF
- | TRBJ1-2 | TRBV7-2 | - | TGTGCCAGCAGCTTAAGGGAGAGTCGGGGCTATGGCTACACCTTC | CASSLRESRGYGYTF
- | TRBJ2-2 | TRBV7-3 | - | TGTGCCAGCAGCCGAACAAAGAACACCGGGGAGCTGTTTTTT | CASSRTKNTGELFF
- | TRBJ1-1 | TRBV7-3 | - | TGTGCCAGCAGCCCCCCCTTGAACACTGAAGCTTTCTTT | CASSPPLNTEAFF
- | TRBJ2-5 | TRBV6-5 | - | TGTGCCGCCGGATGGGCTCATAGTGAGACCCAGTACTTC | CAAGWAHSETQYF
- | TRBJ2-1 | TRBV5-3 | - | TGTGCCAGGACGGGCAATGAGCAGTTCTTC | CARTGNEQFF
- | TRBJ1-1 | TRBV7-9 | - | TGTGCCAGCAGCTTATCTCTTACTGAAGCTTTCTTT | CASSLSLTEAFF
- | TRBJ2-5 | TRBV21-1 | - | TGTGCCAGCAGCCTACCCGGTCAGGCCCAAGAGACCCAGTACTTC | CASSLPGQAQETQYF
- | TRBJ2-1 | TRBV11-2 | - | TGTGCCAGCAGCTTAGATCACGGGAGTCTGAATGAGCAGTTCTTC | CASSLDHGSLNEQFF
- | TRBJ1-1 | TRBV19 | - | TGTGCCAGTAGTATGACGCCGGCAGGGGTGAACACTGAAGCTTTCTTT | CASSMTPAGVNTEAFF
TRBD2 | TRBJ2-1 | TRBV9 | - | TGTGCCGCCTTGGGACTAGCGACCTACAATGAGCAGTTCTTC | CAALGLATYNEQFF
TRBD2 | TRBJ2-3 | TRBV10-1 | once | TGCGCCAGCAGTGCTAGCGGGAGAGTAACAGATACGCAGTATTTT | CASSASGRVTDTQYF